This TCR beta chain originates from a study of blood T cell repertoires in COVID-19. Background on the study: From T cells, B-cell-depleted T cells, or PBMCs came the material, which was cDNA or gDNA.

This CDR3 contains 15 residues. The V gene's germline CDR1 is LGHNA and CDR2 YSLEER. The V gene lost 0 bases and the J gene lost 8 bases, with 16 bases spanning the gap. Here immunoSEQ multiplex PCR was the method, and the copy in TCRdb shows in-frame clones only, minus some. The profile shows 300,000 to 350,000 clones, approximately 88% of them singletons. This receptor was obtained from a woman under 30 who had recovered from COVID-19. Input material: PBMCs or T cells enriched from blood (not recorded which). The chain combines TRBV4-3 with TRBJ1-2; D is undetermined. This CDR3 is CASSQDTHPRVGYTF. In DNA form, the CDR3 reads TGCGCCAGCAGCCAAGATACCCACCCCCGGGTAGGCTACACCTTC.